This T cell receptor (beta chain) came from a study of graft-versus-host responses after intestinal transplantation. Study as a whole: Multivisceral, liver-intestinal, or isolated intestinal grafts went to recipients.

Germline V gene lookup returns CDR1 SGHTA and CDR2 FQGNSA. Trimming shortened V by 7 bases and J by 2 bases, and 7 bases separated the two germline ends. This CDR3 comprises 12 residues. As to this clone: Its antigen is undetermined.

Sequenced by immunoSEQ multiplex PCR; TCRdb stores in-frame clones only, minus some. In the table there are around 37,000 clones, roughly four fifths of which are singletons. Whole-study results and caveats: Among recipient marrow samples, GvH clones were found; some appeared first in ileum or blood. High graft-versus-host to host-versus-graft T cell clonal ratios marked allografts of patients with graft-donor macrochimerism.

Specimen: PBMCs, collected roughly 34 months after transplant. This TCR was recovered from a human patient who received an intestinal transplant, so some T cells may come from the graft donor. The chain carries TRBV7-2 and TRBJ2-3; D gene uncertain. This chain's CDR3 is CASTPPTDTQYF. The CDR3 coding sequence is TGTGCCAGCACCCCCCCCACAGATACGCAGTATTTT.